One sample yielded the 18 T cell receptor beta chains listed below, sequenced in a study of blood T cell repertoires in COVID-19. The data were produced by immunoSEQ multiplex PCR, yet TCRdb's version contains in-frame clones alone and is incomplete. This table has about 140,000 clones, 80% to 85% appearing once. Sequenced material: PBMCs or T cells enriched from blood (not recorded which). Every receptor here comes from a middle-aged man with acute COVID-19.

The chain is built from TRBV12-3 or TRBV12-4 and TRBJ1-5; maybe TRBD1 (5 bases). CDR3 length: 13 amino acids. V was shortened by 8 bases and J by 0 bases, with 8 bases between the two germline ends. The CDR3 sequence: CASQGHSNQPQHF. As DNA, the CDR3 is TGTGCCAGCCAGGGCCATAGCAATCAGCCCCAGCATTTT.

CDR3 residues: CASSPRGREHSYEQYF. CDR3 nucleotides: TGTGCCAGTAGTCCCCGAGGGCGGGAGCACTCCTACGAGCAGTACTTC. The rearrangement links TRBV19 to TRBJ2-7; 7 positions match TRBD2. This CDR3 is 16 amino acids long. V shed 5 bases, J shed 0 bases, and the junction held 10 bases outside the gene matches. Germline CDR1 is LNHDA and CDR2 is SQIVND (reference sequence).

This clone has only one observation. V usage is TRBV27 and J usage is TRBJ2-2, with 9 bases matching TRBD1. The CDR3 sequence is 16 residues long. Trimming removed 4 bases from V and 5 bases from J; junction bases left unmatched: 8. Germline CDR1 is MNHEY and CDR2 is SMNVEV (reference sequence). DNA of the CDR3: TGTGCCAGCAGTTCGATCACAGGGGGCGCTACCGGGGAGCTGTTTTTT. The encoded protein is CASSSITGGATGELFF.

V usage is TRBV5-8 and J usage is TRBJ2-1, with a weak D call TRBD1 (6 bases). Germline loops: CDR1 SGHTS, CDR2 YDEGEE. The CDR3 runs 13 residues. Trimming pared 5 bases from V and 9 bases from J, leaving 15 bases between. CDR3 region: CASSTTGYGEQFF. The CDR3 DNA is TGTGCCAGCAGTACCACAGGGTACGGTGAGCAGTTCTTC.

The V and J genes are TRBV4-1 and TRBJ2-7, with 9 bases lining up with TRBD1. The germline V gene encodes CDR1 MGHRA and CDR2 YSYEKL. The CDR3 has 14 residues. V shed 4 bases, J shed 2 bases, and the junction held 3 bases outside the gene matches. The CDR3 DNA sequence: TGCGCCAGCAGCCTCGGGACAGGGACCTACGAGCAGTACTTC. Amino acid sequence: CASSLGTGTYEQYF.

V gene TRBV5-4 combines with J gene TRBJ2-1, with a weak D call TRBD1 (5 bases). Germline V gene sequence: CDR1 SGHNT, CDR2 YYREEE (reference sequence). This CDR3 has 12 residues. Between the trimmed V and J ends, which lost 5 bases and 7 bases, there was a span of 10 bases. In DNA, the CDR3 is TGTGCCAGCAGATCGACAGATAATGAGCAGTTCTTC. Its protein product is CASRSTDNEQFF.

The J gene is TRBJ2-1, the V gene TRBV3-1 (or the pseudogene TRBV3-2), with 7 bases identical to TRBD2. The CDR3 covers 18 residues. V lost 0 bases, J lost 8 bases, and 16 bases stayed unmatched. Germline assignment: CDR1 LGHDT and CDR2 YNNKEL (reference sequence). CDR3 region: CASSQDVWKREGFYEQFF. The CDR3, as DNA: TGTGCCAGCAGCCAAGACGTATGGAAGCGGGAAGGTTTCTATGAGCAGTTCTTC.

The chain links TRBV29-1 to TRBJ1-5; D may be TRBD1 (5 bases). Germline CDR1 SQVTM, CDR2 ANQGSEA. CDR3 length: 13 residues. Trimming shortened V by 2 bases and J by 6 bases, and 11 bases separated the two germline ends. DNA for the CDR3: TGCAGCGTTGAACAGGGTAGCGGTCAGCCCCAGCATTTT. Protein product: CSVEQGSGQPQHF. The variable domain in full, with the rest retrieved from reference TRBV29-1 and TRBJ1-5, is SAVISQKPSRDICQRGTSLTIQCQVDSQVTMMFWYRQQPGQSLTLIATANQGSEATYESGFVIDKFPISRPNLTFSTLTVSNMSPEDSSIYLCSVEQGSGQPQHFGDGTRLSIL.

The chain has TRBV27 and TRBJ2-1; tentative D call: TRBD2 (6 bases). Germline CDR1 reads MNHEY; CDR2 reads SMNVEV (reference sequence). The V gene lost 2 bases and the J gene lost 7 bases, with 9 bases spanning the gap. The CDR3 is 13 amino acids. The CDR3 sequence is CASSLRGRNEQFF. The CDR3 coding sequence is TGTGCCAGCAGTTTACGGGGGAGGAATGAGCAGTTCTTC.

The CDR3 sequence: CASTQLTGKETQYF. In DNA form, the CDR3 reads TGTGCCAGCACCCAACTCACAGGGAAAGAGACCCAGTACTTC. V gene TRBV6-5 combines with J gene TRBJ2-5, with D tentatively TRBD1 (6 bases). The CDR3 has 14 amino acids. Germline-derived CDR1 and CDR2 are MNHEY and SVGAGI. Deletions cut 7 bases from V and 3 bases from J, with 15 bases between.

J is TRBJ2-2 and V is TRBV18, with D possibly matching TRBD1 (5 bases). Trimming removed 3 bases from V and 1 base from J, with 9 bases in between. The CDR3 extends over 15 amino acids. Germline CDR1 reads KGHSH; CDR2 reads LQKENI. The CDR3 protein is CASSPRQGNTGELFF. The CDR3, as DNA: TGTGCCAGCTCACCGAGGCAGGGGAACACCGGGGAGCTGTTTTTT.

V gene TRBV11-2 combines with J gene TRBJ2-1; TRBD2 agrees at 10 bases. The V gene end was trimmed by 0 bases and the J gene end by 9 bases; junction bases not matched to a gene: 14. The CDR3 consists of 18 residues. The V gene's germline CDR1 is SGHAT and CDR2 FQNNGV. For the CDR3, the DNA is TGTGCCAGCAGCTTAGATACCCGGACTAGCGGAGAACAAGGTGAGCAGTTCTTC. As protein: CASSLDTRTSGEQGEQFF.

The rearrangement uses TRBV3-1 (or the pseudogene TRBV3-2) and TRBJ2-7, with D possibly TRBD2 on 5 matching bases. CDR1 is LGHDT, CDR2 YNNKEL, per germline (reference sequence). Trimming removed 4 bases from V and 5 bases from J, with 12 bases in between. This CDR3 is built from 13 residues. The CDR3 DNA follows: TGTGCCAGCAGCCTAACCGGGATCAACGAGCAGTACTTC. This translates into CASSLTGINEQYF.

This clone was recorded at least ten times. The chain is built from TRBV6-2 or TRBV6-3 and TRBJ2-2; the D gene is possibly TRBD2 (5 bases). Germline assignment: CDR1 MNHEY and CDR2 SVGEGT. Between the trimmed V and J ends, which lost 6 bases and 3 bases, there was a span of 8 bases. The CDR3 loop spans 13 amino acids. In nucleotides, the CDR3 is TGTGCCAGCAGCCGAGGGCACACCGGGGAGCTGTTTTTT. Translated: CASSRGHTGELFF.

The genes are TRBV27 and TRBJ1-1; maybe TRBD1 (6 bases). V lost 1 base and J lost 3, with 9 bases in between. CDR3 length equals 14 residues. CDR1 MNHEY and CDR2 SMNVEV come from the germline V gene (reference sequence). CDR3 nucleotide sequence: TGTGCCAGCAGTTTATGGGGGCAGGACACTGAAGCTTTCTTT. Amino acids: CASSLWGQDTEAFF.

CDR3 nucleotide sequence: TGTGCCAGCAGAGGACAGGGCTGGGGTCAGCCCCAGCATTTT. This encodes CASRGQGWGQPQHF. The chain carries TRBV28 and TRBJ1-5, with 8 bases fitting TRBD1. V lost 6 bases to trimming and J lost 6 bases; unmatched junction nucleotides: 7. Germline CDR1 reads MDHEN; CDR2 reads SYDVKM. The CDR3 length is 14 residues.

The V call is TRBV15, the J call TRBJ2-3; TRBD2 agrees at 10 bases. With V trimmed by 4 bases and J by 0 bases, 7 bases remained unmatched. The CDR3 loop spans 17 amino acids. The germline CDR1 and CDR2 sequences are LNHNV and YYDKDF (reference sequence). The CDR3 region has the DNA TGTGCCACCAGCACAGGAGCGGGAGGGCGCAGCACAGATACGCAGTATTTT. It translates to CATSTGAGGRSTDTQYF.

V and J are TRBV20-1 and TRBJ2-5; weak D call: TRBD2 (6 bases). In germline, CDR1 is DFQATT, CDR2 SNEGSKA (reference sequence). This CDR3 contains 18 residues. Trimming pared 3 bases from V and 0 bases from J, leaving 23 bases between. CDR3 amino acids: CSASRVGGFRAYQETQYF. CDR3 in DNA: TGCAGTGCTAGTCGAGTTGGAGGGTTCAGGGCGTACCAAGAGACCCAGTACTTC.